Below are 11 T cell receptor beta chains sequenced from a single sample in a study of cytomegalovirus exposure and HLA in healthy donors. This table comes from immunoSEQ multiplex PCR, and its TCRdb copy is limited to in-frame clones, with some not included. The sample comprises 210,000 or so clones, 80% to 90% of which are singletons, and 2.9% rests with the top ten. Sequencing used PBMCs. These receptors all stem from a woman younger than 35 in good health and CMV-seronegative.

CDR3 loop: CASRAYPMMDEKLFF. The CDR3 nucleotides are TGTGCCAGCAGAGCTTACCCCATGATGGATGAAAAACTGTTTTTT. The chain joins TRBV6-1 to TRBJ1-4; D is unresolved. CDR1 MNHNS and CDR2 SASEGT come from the germline V gene. The CDR3 totals 15 residues. V was pared by 6 bases and J by 6 bases, with 17 bases between.

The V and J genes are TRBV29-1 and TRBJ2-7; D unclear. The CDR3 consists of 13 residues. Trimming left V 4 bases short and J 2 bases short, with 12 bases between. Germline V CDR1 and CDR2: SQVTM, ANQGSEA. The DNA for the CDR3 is TGCAGCGTTGGCGGCCCAATACCCTACGAGCAGTACTTC. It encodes CSVGGPIPYEQYF.

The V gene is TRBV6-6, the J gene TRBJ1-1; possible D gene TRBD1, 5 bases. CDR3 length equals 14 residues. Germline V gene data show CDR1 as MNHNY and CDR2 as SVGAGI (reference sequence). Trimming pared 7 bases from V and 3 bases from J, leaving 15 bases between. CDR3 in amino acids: CASIREGPHTEAFF. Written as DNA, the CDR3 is TGTGCCAGCATAAGGGAGGGACCTCACACTGAAGCTTTCTTT.

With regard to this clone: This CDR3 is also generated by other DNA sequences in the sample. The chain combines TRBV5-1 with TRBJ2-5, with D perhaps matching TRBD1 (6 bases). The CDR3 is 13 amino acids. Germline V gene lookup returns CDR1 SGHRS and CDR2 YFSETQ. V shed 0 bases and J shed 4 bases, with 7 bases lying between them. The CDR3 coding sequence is TGCGCCAGCAGCTTGGGAGGGGGAGAGACCCAGTACTTC. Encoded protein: CASSLGGGETQYF.

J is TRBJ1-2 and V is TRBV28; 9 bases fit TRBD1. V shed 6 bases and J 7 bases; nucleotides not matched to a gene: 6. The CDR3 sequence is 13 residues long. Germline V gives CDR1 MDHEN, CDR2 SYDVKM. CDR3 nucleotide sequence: TGTGCCAGCAGCCGGGACAGGGTTTTTGGCTACACCTTC. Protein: CASSRDRVFGYTF.

The DNA for the CDR3 is TGTGCCAGCAGTGAAGGGACTAGTTATCTCGATGAGCAGTTCTTC. This sequence encodes CASSEGTSYLDEQFF. This chain uses TRBV6-1 with TRBJ2-1, with TRBD2 identical over 7 bases. Germline V gene lookup returns CDR1 MNHNS and CDR2 SASEGT. The trim removed 1 base at V and 8 bases at J, leaving 8 bases unmatched. CDR3 size: 15 residues.

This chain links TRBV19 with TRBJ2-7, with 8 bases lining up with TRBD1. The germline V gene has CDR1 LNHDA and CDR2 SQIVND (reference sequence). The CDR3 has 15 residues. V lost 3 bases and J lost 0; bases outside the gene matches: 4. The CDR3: CASSMSGTGSYEQYF. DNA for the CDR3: TGTGCCAGTAGTATGTCCGGGACAGGCTCCTACGAGCAGTACTTC. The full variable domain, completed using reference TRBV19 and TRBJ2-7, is DGGITQSPKYLFRKEGQNVTLSCEQNLNHDAMYWYRQDPGQGLRLIYYSQIVNDFQKGDIAEGYSVSREKKESFPLTVTSAQKNPTAFYLCASSMSGTGSYEQYFGPGTRLTVT.

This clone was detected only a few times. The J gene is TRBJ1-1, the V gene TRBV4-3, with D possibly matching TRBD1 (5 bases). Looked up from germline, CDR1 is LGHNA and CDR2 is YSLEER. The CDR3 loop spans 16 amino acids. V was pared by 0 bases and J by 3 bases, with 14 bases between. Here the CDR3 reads CASSQDTGGAYTEAFF. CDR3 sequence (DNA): TGCGCCAGCAGCCAAGATACGGGGGGAGCGTACACTGAAGCTTTCTTT.

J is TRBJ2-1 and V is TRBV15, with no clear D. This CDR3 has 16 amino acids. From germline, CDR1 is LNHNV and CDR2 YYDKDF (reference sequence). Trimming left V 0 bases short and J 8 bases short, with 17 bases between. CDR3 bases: TGTGCCACCAGCAGAGATTTAGCAGTCAGAGGCGATGAGCAGTTCTTC. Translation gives CATSRDLAVRGDEQFF.

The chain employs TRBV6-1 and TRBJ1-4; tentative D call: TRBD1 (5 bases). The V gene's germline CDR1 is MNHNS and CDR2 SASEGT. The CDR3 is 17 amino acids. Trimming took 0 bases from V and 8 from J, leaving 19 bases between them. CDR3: CASSEALLPGRREKLFF. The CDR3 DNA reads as TGTGCCAGCAGTGAAGCGTTGCTACCAGGGCGTAGGGAAAAACTGTTTTTT.

CDR3: CASSPQRRRILEAQYF. The DNA of the CDR3 is TGTGCCAGCAGCCCCCAAAGGAGGCGTATACTCGAGGCCCAGTACTTC. The V call is TRBV7-2, the J call TRBJ2-5; D perhaps matches TRBD2 (5 bases). V was cut by 5 bases and J by 9 bases, with 25 bases left in between. Germline CDR1 SGHTA, CDR2 FQGNSA. The CDR3 totals 16 residues. Full variable domain (outside the CDR3, taken from reference TRBV7-2 and TRBJ2-5): GAGVSQSPSNKVTEKGKDVELRCDPISGHTALYWYRQSLGQGLEFLIYFQGNSAPDKSGLPSDRFSAERTGGSVSTLTIQRTQQEDSAVYLCASSPQRRRILEAQYFGPGTRLLVL.